What follows describes a single TCR beta chain. Its antigen remains unidentified. Unique molecular identifiers were built into the TCRbeta library. One entry per CDR3 protein, called by TCRdb with MiXCR from the PCR reads. The table shows about 870,000 distinct CDR3 sequences, with under 20% occurring only once. The record originates from a study of T-cell reconstitution after alpha-beta-depleted transplantation in children. Germline CDR1 reads MGHRA; CDR2 reads YSYEKL. The V gene end was trimmed by 0 bases and the J gene end by 6 bases; junction bases not matched to a gene: 7. The CDR3 totals 16 residues. Study-level findings and limits: It was newly produced T cells that mostly accounted for T-cell counts and diversity one year after transplant.

The sequenced sample was PBMCs, mostly from graft donor cells, obtained 360 days after TCRalphabeta/CD19-depleted stem cell transplant. This receptor was taken from a male patient younger than 18 who had a stem cell transplant for acute lymphoblastic leukemia, so the T cells may come from the graft donor. The rearrangement links TRBV4-1 to TRBJ1-5; the match to TRBD1 covers 8 bases. The CDR3 is CASSQDRAGGGQPQHF. DNA of the CDR3: TGCGCCAGCAGCCAAGATCGGGCAGGGGGCGGTCAGCCCCAGCATTTT.